The T cell receptor (beta chain) under discussion was sequenced for a study of CD8 T cells in Susac syndrome. For the study at large: Blood was drawn from patients with Susac syndrome. At that point, they were therapy-naive, on corticosteroids, or on intravenous immunoglobulin alone. The study, taken as a whole, reports: The total CD8+ repertoires yielded fewer than 20 Susac-specific public clones and the CD8+ TEMRA repertoires yielded 5 or 6.

This clonotype has a single count. Its antigen is unknown. The RNA input was about 0.45 to 1 ug, and it was reverse transcribed with random hexamers. Each CDR3 protein is one row after TCRdb ran MiXCR on the immunoSEQ multiplex PCR reads. Among about 130,000 distinct CDR3 sequences listed, 85% to 95% were seen once. The germline V gene encodes CDR1 MGHRA and CDR2 YSYEKL. The CDR3 is made up of 15 amino acids. Trimming took 3 bases from V and 3 from J; bases not matched to a gene: 6. Source material: CD8+ T cells from PBMCs. This TCR came from a human donor with Susac syndrome. The V and J genes are TRBV4-1 and TRBJ2-5, with TRBD1 matching 8 bases. In DNA form, the CDR3 reads TGCGCCAGCAGCCAGCTGGACAGGGAAGAAGAGACCCAGTACTTC. This encodes CASSQLDREEETQYF.